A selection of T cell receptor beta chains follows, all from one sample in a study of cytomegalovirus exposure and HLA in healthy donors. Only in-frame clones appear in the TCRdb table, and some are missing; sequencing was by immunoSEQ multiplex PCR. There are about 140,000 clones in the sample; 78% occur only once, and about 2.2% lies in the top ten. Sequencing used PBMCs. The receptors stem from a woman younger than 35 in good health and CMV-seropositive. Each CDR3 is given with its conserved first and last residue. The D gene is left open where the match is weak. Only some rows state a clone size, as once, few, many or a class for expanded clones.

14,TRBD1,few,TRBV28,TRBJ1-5,TGTGCCAGCAGTAAGGGACAGCAAAATCAGCCCCAGCATTTT,CASSKGQQNQPQHF
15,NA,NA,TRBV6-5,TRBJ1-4,TGTGCCAGCAGTCTCGGACTCCAGGGGCATGAAAAACTGTTTTTT,CASSLGLQGHEKLFF
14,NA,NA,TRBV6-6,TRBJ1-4,TGTGCCAGCAGTGCCGGACAGTTCAATGAAAAACTGTTTTTT,CASSAGQFNEKLFF
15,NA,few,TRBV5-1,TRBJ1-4,TGCGCCAGCAGACAGAATACAGGGACTAATGAAAAACTGTTTTTT,CASRQNTGTNEKLFF
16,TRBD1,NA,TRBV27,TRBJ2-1,TGTGCCAGCAGTTATAGGACAGGGGTGGCCACTAATGAGCAGTTCTTC,CASSYRTGVATNEQFF
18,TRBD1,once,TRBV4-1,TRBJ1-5,TGCGCCAGCAGCCAAGAACCAGACGGGACAGGGGACGGTCAGCCCCAGCATTTT,CASSQEPDGTGDGQPQHF
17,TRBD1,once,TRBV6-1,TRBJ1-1,TGTGCCAGCAGTGAATACGGGACAGGGCCCGATTACACTGAAGCTTTCTTT,CASSEYGTGPDYTEAFF
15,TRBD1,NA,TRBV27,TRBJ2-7,TGTGCCAGCCGCTCCTTCGGGACAGGGGTGGCCGAGCAGTACTTC,CASRSFGTGVAEQYF
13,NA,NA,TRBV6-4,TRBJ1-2,TGTGCCAGCAGCCCGGACAGCAACTATGGCTACACCTTC,CASSPDSNYGYTF
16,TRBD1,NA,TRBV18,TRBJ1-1,TGTGCCAGCTCACTGGGACAGGTCCGTTCTGGCACTGAAGCTTTCTTT,CASSLGQVRSGTEAFF
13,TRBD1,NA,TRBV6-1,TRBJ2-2,TGTGCCAGCAGGGACAGGGTCGCCGGGGAGCTGTTTTTT,CASRDRVAGELFF
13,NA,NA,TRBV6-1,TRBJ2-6,TGTGCCAGCAGCTTCCCTGGGGCCAACGTCCTGACTTTC,CASSFPGANVLTF
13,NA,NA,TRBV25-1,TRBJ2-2,TGTGCCAGCAGTATAGGGGGCACCGGGGAGCTGTTTTTT,CASSIGGTGELFF
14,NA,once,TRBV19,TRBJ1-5,TGTGCCACCGCCGGGGGGCTCGGCAATCAGCCCCAGCATTTT,CATAGGLGNQPQHF
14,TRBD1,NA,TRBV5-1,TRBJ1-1,TGCGCCAGCAGCTACGACAGGGGGAACACTGAAGCTTTCTTT,CASSYDRGNTEAFF
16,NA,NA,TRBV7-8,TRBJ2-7,TGTGCCAGCAGTATCGGACAGCCTAGAGGGTCCTACGAGCAGTACTTC,CASSIGQPRGSYEQYF
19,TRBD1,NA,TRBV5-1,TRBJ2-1,TGCGCCAGCAGCTTGGCCGCCCCCGGGACAGTCAGCTCCTACAATGAGCAGTTCTTC,CASSLAAPGTVSSYNEQFF
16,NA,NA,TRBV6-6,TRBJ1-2,TGTGCCAGCAGTTACTTGGATAGGGGGGGCGATAATGGCTACACCTTC,CASSYLDRGGDNGYTF
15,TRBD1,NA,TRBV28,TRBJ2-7,TGTGCCAGCAGTTTGGAGGACAGGGGGAGCTACGAGCAGTACTTC,CASSLEDRGSYEQYF
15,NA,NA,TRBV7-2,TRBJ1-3,TGTGCCAGCAAATTGGGGCAGGGGAGAGGAAACACCATATATTTT,CASKLGQGRGNTIYF
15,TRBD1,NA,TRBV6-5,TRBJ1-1,TGTGCCAGCAGTTACTCGAACAGGGGGCACACTGAAGCTTTCTTT,CASSYSNRGHTEAFF
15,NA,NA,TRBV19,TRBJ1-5,TGTGCCAGTAGTATATACAGCAGGGTGGATCAGCCCCAGCATTTT,CASSIYSRVDQPQHF
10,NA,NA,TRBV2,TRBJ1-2,TGTGCCAGGCGGACAGATGGCTACACCTTC,CARRTDGYTF
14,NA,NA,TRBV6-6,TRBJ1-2,TGTGCCAGCAGTTCCCAGGGGTTCGGCTATGGCTACACCTTC,CASSSQGFGYGYTF
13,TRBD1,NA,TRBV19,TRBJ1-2,TGTGCCAGTAGTACGACAGGGGACTATGGCTACACCTTC,CASSTTGDYGYTF
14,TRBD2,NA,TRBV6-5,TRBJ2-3,TGTGCCAGCAAAAGCGGGGGGACCACAGATACGCAGTATTTT,CASKSGGTTDTQYF
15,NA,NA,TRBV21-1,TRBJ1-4,TGTGCCAGCAGCAAACTCCCGGGGGAGAATGAAAAACTGTTTTTT,CASSKLPGENEKLFF
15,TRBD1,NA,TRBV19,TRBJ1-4,TGTGCCAGTACCGATGGGGGACAGCGAAATGAAAAACTGTTTTTT,CASTDGGQRNEKLFF
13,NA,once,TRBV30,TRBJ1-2,TGTGCCTGGAGTTCCCAGGTCCGCTATGGCTACACCTTC,CAWSSQVRYGYTF